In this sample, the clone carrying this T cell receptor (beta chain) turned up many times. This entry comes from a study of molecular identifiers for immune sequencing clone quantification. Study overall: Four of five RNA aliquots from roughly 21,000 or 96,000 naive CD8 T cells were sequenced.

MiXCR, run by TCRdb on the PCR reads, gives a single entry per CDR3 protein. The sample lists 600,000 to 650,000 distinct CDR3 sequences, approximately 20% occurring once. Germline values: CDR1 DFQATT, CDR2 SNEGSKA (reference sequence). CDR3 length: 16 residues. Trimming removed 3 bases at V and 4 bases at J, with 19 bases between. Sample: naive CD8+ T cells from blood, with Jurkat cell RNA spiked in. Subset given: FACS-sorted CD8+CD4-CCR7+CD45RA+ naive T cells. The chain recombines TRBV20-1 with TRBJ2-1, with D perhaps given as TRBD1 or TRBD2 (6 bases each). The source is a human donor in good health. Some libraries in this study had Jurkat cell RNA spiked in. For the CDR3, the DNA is TGCAGTGCTAGTGATTGGAACGGGGGCTATTACAATGAGCAGTTCTTC. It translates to CSASDWNGGYYNEQFF.